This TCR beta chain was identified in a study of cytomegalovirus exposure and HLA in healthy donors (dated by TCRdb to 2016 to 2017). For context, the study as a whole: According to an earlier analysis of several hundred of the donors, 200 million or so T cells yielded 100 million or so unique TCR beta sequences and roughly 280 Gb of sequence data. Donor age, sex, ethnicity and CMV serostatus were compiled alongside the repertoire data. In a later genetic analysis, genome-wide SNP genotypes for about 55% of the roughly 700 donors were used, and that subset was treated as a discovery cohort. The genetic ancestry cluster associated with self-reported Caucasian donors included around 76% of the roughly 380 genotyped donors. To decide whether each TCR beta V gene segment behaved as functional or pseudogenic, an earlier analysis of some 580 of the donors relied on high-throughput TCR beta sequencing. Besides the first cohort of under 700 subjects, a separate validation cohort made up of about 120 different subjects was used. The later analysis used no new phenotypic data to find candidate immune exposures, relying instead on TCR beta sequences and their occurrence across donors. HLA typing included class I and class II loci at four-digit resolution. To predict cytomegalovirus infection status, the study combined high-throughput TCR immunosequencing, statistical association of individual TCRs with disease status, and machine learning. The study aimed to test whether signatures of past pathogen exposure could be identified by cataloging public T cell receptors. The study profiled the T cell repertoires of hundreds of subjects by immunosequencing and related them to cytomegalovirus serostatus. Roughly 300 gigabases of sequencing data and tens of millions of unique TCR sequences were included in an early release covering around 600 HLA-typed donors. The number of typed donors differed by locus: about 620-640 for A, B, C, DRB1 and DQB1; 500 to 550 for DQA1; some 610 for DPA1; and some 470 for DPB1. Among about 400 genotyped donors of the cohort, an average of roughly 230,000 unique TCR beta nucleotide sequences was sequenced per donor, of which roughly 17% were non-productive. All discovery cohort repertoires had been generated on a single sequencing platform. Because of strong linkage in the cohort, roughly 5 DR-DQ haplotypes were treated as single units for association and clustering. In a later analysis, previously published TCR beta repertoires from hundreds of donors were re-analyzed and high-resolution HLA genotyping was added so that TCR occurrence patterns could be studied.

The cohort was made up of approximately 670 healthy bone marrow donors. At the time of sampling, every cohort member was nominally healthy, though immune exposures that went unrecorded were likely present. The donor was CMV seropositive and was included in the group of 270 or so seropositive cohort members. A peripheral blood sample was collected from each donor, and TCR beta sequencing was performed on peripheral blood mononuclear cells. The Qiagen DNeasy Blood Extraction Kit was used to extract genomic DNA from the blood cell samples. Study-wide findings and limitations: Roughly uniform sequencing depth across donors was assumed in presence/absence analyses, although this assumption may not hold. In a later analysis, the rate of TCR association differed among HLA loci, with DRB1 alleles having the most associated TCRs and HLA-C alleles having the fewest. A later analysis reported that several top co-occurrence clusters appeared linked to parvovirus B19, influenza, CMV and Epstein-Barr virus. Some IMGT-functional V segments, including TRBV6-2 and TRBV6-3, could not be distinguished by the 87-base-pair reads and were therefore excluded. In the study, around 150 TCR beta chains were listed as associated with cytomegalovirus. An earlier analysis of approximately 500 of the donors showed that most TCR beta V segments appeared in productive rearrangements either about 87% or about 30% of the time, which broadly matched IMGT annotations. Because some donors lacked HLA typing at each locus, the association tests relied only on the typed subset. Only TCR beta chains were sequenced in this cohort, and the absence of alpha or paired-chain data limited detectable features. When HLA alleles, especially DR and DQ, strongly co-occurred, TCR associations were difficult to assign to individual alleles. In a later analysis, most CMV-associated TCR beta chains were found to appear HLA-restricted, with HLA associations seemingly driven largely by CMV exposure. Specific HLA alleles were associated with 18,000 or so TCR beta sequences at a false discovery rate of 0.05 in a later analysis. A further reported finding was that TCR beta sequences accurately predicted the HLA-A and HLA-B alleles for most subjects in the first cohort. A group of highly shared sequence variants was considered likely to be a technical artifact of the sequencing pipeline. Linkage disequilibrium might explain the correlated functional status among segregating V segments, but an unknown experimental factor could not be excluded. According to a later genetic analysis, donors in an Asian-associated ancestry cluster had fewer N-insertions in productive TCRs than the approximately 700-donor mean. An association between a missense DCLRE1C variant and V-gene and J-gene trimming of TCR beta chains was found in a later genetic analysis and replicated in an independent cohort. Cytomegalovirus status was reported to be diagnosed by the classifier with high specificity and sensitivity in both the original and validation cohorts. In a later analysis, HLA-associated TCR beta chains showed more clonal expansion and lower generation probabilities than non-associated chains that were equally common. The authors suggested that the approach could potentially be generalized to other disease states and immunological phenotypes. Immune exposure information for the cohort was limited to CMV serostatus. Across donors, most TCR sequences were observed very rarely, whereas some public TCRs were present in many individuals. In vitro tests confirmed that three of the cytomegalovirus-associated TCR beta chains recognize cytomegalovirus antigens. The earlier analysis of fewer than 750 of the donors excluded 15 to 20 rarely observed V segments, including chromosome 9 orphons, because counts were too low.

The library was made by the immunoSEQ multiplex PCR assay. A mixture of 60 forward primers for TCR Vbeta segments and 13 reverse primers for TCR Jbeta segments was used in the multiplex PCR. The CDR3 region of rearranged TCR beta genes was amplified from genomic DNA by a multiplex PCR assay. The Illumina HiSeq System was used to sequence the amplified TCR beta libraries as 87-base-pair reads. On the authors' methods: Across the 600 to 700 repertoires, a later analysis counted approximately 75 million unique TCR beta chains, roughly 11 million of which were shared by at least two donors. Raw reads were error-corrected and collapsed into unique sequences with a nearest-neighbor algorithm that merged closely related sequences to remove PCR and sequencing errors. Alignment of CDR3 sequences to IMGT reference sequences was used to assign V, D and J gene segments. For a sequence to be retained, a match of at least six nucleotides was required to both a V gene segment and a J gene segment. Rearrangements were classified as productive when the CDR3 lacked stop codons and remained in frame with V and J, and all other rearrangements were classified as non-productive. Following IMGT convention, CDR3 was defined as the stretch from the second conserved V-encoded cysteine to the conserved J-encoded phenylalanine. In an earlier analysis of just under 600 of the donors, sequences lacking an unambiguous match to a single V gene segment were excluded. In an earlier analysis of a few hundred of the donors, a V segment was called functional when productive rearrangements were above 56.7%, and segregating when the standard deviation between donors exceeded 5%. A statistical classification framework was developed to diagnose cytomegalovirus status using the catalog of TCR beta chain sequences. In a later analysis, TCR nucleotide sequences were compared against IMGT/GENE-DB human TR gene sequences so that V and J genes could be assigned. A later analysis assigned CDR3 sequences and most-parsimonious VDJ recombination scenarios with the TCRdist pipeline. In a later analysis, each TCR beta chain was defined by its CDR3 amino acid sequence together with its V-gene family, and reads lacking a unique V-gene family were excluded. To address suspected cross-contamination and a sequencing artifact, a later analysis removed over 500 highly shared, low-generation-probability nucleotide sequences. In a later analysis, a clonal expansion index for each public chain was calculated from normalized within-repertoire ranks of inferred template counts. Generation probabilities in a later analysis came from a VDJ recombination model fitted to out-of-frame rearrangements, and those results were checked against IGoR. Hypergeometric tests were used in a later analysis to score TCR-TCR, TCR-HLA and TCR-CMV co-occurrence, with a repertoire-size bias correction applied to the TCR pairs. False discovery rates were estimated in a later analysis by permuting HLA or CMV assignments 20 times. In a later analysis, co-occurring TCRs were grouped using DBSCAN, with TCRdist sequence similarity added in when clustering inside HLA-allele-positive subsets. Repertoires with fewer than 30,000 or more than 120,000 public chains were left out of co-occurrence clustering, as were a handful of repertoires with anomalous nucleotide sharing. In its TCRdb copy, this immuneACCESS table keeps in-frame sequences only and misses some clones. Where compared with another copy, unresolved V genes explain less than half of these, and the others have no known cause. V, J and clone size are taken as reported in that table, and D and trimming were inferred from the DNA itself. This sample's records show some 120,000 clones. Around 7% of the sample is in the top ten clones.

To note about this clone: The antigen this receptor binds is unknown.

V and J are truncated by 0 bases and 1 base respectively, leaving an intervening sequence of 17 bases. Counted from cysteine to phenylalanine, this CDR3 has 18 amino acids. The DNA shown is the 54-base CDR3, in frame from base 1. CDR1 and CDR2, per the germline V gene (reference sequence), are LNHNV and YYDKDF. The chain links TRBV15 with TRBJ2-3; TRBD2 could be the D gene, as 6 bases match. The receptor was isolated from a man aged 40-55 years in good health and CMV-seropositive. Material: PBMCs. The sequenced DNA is TGTGCCACCAGCAGAGAGGGAGTGGGGGGTGTGGGCACAGATACGCAGTATTTT. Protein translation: CATSREGVGGVGTDTQYF.